The rows below give T cell receptor beta chains drawn from one sample of a study of shared clonotypes between healthy human individuals. Profiled with immunoSEQ multiplex PCR; TCRdb holds only in-frame clones, not every one. The sample consists of about 1,900,000 clones, about 95% of them appearing once. The specimen sequenced was naive CD8+ T cells sorted from blood. Receptor source: a man aged 18 to 30 in good health. Both conserved end residues are part of each CDR3. The D gene is left open where the match is weak. Size tells how often a clone was seen (once, few, many) or the class of an expanded clone, and some rows leave it out.

few,TRBJ1-6,TRBV28,.,CASSLLVGTDSPLHF,TGTGCCAGCAGTCTCCTGGTGGGGACTGATTCACCCCTCCACTTT
.,TRBJ2-7,TRBV19,.,CASGQLGVEGEQYF,TGTGCCAGTGGACAGTTAGGGGTTGAGGGGGAGCAGTACTTC
.,TRBJ2-5,TRBV4-1,.,CASSQDREETQYF,TGCGCCAGCAGCCAAGACCGCGAAGAGACCCAGTACTTC
.,TRBJ1-4,TRBV4-3,.,CASSQDIEEKLFF,TGCGCCAGCAGCCAAGATATTGAGGAAAAACTGTTTTTT
.,TRBJ2-1,TRBV6-5,.,CASSQNLRHNEQFF,TGTGCCAGCAGTCAGAACCTGAGACACAATGAGCAGTTCTTC
.,TRBJ1-2,TRBV10-2,.,CASSGGNYGYTF,TGCGCCAGCAGTGGCGGTAACTATGGCTACACCTTC
.,TRBJ2-1,TRBV19,TRBD2,CASSLVAGTYNEQFF,TGTGCCAGTAGCCTGGTAGCGGGTACCTACAATGAGCAGTTCTTC
.,TRBJ2-7,TRBV4-1,TRBD2,CASSQIAGALYEQYF,TGCGCCAGCAGCCAAATAGCGGGAGCTCTTTATGAGCAGTACTTC
.,TRBJ2-5,TRBV7-9,.,CASSLGGGPNQETQYF,TGTGCCAGCAGCTTAGGAGGGGGACCCAACCAAGAGACCCAGTACTTC
.,TRBJ1-1,TRBV9,.,CASSVEARTEAFF,TGTGCCAGCAGCGTAGAAGCGAGAACTGAAGCTTTCTTT
.,TRBJ1-4,TRBV7-9,.,CASSLSTGREKLFF,TGTGCCAGCAGCTTAAGTACAGGGCGAGAAAAACTGTTTTTT
once,TRBJ1-1,TRBV6-1,.,CASSDGIRAFF,TGTGCCAGCAGTGACGGAATTCGAGCTTTCTTT
.,TRBJ2-5,TRBV7-9,TRBD1,CASSHRDRGDQETQYF,TGTGCCAGCAGCCACCGGGACAGGGGGGACCAAGAGACCCAGTACTTC
.,TRBJ2-7,TRBV27,.,CASSQGPLSSYEQYF,TGTGCCAGCAGTCAAGGACCCTTGAGCTCCTACGAGCAGTACTTC
.,TRBJ1-1,TRBV9,.,CASSGYREAEAFF,TGTGCCAGCAGCGGATACAGGGAGGCTGAAGCTTTCTTT
.,TRBJ2-7,TRBV6-9,.,CASSYKRGSAYEQYF,TGTGCCAGCAGTTATAAAAGGGGTAGCGCCTACGAGCAGTACTTC
.,TRBJ1-2,TRBV9,.,CASSADRQGQNYGYTF,TGTGCCAGCAGCGCGGACAGACAAGGACAGAACTATGGCTACACCTTC
.,TRBJ2-1,TRBV30,.,CAWSDLGLEQFF,TGTGCCTGGTCGGACTTAGGACTTGAGCAGTTCTTC
.,TRBJ1-2,TRBV6-4,.,CASSDFPESRSGYTF,TGTGCCAGCAGTGATTTCCCTGAGAGTCGGTCTGGCTACACCTTC
.,TRBJ2-5,TRBV4-1,TRBD2,CASSQEGGGTHQETQYF,TGCGCCAGCAGCCAAGAGGGGGGGGGAACCCACCAAGAGACCCAGTACTTC
.,TRBJ2-7,TRBV5-6,TRBD1,CASSVGQGAREQYF,TGTGCCAGCAGCGTGGGACAGGGGGCGAGGGAGCAGTACTTC
once,TRBJ2-3,TRBV19,.,CASSLAISTDTQYF,TGTGCCAGTAGTCTAGCGATTAGCACAGATACGCAGTATTTT
.,TRBJ2-7,TRBV15,TRBD2,CATSRGGENYEQYF,TGTGCCACCAGCAGGGGAGGGGAAAATTACGAGCAGTACTTC
.,TRBJ2-7,TRBV4-1,.,CASSPMRDSDYEQYF,TGCGCCAGCAGCCCGATGCGGGACTCAGACTACGAGCAGTACTTC
.,TRBJ1-4,TRBV28,.,CASSFFSGRDNEKLFF,TGTGCCAGCAGTTTTTTCTCGGGGCGCGATAATGAAAAACTGTTTTTT
.,TRBJ1-6,TRBV27,TRBD1,CASATGTGLTPLHF,TGTGCCAGCGCTACCGGGACAGGGTTAACACCCCTCCACTTT
.,TRBJ2-5,TRBV7-9,.,CASSPSEGGQETQYF,TGTGCCAGCAGCCCTTCGGAGGGGGGCCAAGAGACCCAGTACTTC
.,TRBJ1-3,TRBV6-1,.,CASSEAWGPGNTIYF,TGTGCCAGCAGTGAAGCGTGGGGACCTGGAAACACCATATATTTT
.,TRBJ1-2,TRBV6-1,.,CASRDLNYGYTF,TGTGCCAGCAGGGACTTAAACTATGGCTACACCTTC
.,TRBJ1-1,TRBV7-2,.,CASSPVSGTEAFF,TGTGCCAGCAGCCCCGTGTCGGGCACTGAAGCTTTCTTT
.,TRBJ2-6,TRBV7-9,.,CASSLVAPLFSGANVLTF,TGTGCCAGCAGCTTGGTGGCACCCTTGTTCTCTGGGGCCAACGTCCTGACTTTC
.,TRBJ1-2,TRBV19,TRBD1,CASSIPGTEPGYTF,TGTGCCAGTAGTATTCCGGGGACAGAACCCGGCTACACCTTC
.,TRBJ1-2,TRBV7-8,.,CASSLGGNYGYTF,TGTGCCAGCTCCTTAGGTGGAAACTATGGCTACACCTTC
.,TRBJ2-7,TRBV5-1,.,CASSLRAPGEQYF,TGCGCCAGCAGCTTGCGGGCACCGGGGGAGCAGTACTTC
.,TRBJ2-7,TRBV7-9,.,CASSLGLPGSSYEQYF,TGTGCCAGCAGCTTAGGCCTTCCAGGGAGCTCCTACGAGCAGTACTTC
.,TRBJ2-1,TRBV4-1,.,CASSQEGFGGISDNEQFF,TGCGCCAGCAGCCAAGAAGGCTTTGGCGGGATAAGCGACAATGAGCAGTTCTTC
.,TRBJ1-1,TRBV11-2,TRBD1,CASSYNRDSEAFF,TGTGCCAGCAGCTACAACCGGGACAGCGAAGCTTTCTTT
.,TRBJ1-5,TRBV6-5,.,CASSPGAGNQPQHF,TGTGCCAGCAGTCCAGGGGCGGGCAATCAGCCCCAGCATTTT
.,TRBJ2-5,TRBV6-1,.,CASSEDLREAETQYF,TGTGCCAGCAGTGAAGACTTGAGGGAGGCAGAGACCCAGTACTTC
.,TRBJ2-1,TRBV7-9,TRBD2,CASSPASGGASYNEQFF,TGTGCCAGCAGCCCTGCTAGCGGCGGAGCTTCCTACAATGAGCAGTTCTTC
.,TRBJ2-7,TRBV6-1,.,CASALGAGKYEQYF,TGTGCCAGCGCCCTGGGGGCAGGGAAATACGAGCAGTACTTC
once,TRBJ1-3,TRBV5-4,.,CASSPTGSSGNTIYF,TGTGCCAGCAGCCCCACAGGGTCCTCTGGAAACACCATATATTTT
.,TRBJ2-7,TRBV2,TRBD1,CASSDPGGTGEYEQYF,TGTGCCAGCAGTGATCCAGGCGGGACAGGGGAGTACGAGCAGTACTTC
once,TRBJ2-7,TRBV7-9,TRBD2,CASSSSAGLAAYEQYF,TGTGCCAGCAGCTCGAGCGCGGGACTAGCGGCCTACGAGCAGTACTTC
.,TRBJ2-1,TRBV10-3,TRBD2,CAISDSASGSNEQFF,TGTGCCATCAGTGATTCGGCTAGCGGGAGCAATGAGCAGTTCTTC
.,TRBJ2-5,TRBV6-5,TRBD2,CASSVTSGMGETQYF,TGTGCCAGCAGTGTAACTAGCGGTATGGGGGAGACCCAGTACTTC
once,TRBJ1-4,TRBV4-1,.,CASSQDAPPTNEKLFF,TGCGCCAGCAGCCAAGATGCGCCCCCCACTAATGAAAAACTGTTTTTT
once,TRBJ2-2,TRBV6-6,.,CASTGGSGELFF,TGTGCCAGCACTGGGGGCTCCGGGGAGCTGTTTTTT
.,TRBJ2-1,TRBV11-2,.,CASSLGGLHEQFF,TGTGCCAGCAGCTTAGGAGGACTCCATGAGCAGTTCTTC
.,TRBJ1-2,TRBV6-6,.,CASSYTRVGRSYGYTF,TGTGCCAGCAGTTACACGCGCGTGGGGCGAAGCTATGGCTACACCTTC
.,TRBJ1-5,TRBV7-9,.,CASSLSAQPQHF,TGTGCCAGCAGCTTGAGTGCGCAGCCCCAGCATTTT
.,TRBJ1-1,TRBV5-6,.,CASSQGNTEAFF,TGTGCCAGCAGCCAGGGGAACACTGAAGCTTTCTTT